Reported below is one T cell receptor beta chain. The target antigen is unknown. This specimen belongs to a study of OX40 agonist ivuxolimab in advanced cancers. Broader study findings: CD8+ T cells averaged more expanded clones than CD4+. Specificity for antigen went undetermined in the expanded peripheral T cells.

The assay was immunoSEQ multiplex PCR, and TCRdb's table has in-frame clones only and misses some. Of about 68,000 clones detected, roughly 84% appear once; the ten largest clones hold approximately 1.4%. V gave up 5 bases and J gave up 2 bases, with 7 bases separating them. Germline V CDR1 and CDR2: LGHNT, FRNRAP. The CDR3 contains 13 residues. This clonotype was obtained from an adult with an advanced solid tumor such as melanoma, head and neck, liver or kidney cancer. Sequencing was performed on CD4+ or CD8+ T cells sorted from blood, taken in a trial of the OX40 agonist ivuxolimab. The chain has TRBV12-5 and TRBJ1-5, with D maybe TRBD1 (5 bases). The CDR3 bases are TGTGCTAGTGGTCCGGGGGGCAATCAGCCCCAGCATTTT. Translating gives CASGPGGNQPQHF.